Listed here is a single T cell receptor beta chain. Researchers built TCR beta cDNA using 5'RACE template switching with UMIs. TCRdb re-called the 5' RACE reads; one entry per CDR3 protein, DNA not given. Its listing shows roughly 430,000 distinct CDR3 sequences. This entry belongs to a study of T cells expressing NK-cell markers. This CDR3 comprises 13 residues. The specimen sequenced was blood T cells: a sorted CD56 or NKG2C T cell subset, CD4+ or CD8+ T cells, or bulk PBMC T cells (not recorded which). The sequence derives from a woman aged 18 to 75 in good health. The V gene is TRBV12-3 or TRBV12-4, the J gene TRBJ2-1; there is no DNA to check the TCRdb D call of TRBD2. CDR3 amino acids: CASSLGEGSRSFF.